This TCR beta chain was retrieved from a study of sequential checkpoint blockade in melanoma. This CDR3 region has 15 residues. Trimming removed 1 base from V and 1 base from J; junction bases left unmatched: 3. Germline assignment: CDR1 LNHDA and CDR2 SQIVND (reference sequence). Documented treatment: randomized to nivolumab then ipilimumab (arm A) or the reverse (arm B). Sequencing used immunoSEQ multiplex PCR; TCRdb keeps in-frame clones, though not all of them. The profile covers some 30,000 clones, with under 90% appearing a single time and more than 15% taken by the ten largest. This sequence joins TRBV19 and TRBJ2-5, with 7 bases fitting TRBD1. The sample here was CD8+ T cells sorted from blood (inferred from file names), taken from a patient given nivolumab and ipilimumab in sequence. This receptor was identified in a human donor with melanoma. CDR3 bases: TGTGCCAGTAGTATAGCCCAGGGGGTCCAAGAGACCCAGTACTTC. This translates into CASSIAQGVQETQYF.